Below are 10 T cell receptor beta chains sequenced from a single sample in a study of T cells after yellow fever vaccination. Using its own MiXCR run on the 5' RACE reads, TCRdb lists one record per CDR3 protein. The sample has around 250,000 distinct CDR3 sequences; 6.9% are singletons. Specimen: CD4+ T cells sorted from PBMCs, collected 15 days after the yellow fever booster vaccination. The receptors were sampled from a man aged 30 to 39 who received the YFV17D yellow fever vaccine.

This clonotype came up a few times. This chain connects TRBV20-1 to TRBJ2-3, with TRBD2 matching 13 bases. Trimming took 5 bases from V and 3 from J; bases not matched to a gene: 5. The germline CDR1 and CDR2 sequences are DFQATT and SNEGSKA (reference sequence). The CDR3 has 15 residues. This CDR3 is CSAARTSGSTDTQYF. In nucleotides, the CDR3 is TGCAGTGCTGCCCGGACTAGCGGGAGTACAGATACGCAGTATTTT.

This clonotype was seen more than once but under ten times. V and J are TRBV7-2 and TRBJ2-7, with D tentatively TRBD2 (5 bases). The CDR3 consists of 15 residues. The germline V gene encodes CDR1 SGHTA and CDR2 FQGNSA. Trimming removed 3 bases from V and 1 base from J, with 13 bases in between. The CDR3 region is CASSFAAGGSYEQYF. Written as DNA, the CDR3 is TGTGCCAGCAGCTTCGCCGCCGGAGGTTCCTACGAGCAGTACTTC.

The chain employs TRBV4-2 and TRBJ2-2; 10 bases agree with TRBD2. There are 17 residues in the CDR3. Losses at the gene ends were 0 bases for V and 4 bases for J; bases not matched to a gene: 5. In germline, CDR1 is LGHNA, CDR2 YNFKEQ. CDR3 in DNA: TGTGCCAGCAGCCAAGAGGGCCTAGCGGGAGTCACCGGGGAGCTGTTTTTT. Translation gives CASSQEGLAGVTGELFF.

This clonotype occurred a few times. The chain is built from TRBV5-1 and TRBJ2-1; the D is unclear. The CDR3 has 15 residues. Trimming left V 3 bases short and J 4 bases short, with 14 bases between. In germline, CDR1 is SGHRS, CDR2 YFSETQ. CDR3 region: CASSSLEASYNEQFF. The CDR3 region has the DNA TGCGCCAGCAGCTCGTTAGAGGCTTCGTACAATGAGCAGTTCTTC. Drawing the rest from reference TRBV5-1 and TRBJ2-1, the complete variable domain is KAGVTQTPRYLIKTRGQQVTLSCSPISGHRSVSWYQQTPGQGLQFLFEYFSETQRNKGNFPGRFSGRQFSNSRSEMNVSTLELGDSALYLCASSSLEASYNEQFFGPGTRLTVL.

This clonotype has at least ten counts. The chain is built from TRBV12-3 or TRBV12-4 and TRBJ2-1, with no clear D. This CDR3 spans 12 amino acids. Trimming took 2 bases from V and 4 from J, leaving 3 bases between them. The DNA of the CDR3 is TGTGCCAGCAGTTTAAAGTACAATGAGCAGTTCTTC. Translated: CASSLKYNEQFF.

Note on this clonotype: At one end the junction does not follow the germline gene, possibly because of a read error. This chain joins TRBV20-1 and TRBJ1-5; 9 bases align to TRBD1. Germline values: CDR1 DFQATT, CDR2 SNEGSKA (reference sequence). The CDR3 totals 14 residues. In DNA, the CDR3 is TGCAGTGCCCTGACAGGGGGTGGGAGTCAGCCCCATCATTTT. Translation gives CSALTGGGSQPHHF.

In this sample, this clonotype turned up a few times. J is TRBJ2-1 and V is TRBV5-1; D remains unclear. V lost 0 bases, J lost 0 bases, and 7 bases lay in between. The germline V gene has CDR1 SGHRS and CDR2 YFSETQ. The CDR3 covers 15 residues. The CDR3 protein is CASSLVADSYNEQFF. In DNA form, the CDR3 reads TGCGCCAGCAGCTTGGTAGCCGACTCCTACAATGAGCAGTTCTTC.

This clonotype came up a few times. CDR3 in DNA: TGTGCCAGCAGTCCCGGGCGGCTTGGGACCCAGTACTTC. Amino acid sequence: CASSPGRLGTQYF. The chain links TRBV7-2 to TRBJ2-5; D not resolved. V lost 6 bases and J 7 bases, leaving 15 bases between the germline ends. The CDR3 has 13 residues. Germline CDR1 SGHTA, CDR2 FQGNSA.

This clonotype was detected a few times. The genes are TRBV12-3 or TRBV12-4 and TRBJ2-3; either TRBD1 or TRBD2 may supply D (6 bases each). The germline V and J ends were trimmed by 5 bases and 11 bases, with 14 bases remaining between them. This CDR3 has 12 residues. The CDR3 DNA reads TGTGCCAGCAGTCCTTCCAGGGGAGGGCAGTATTTT. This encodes CASSPSRGGQYF.

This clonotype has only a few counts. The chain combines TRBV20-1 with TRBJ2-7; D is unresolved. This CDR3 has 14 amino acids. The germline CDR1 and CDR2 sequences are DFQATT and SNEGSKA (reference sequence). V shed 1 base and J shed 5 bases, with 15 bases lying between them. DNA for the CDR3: TGCAGTGCTAGAGTATCGCCTATCACCCACGAGCAGTACTTC. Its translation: CSARVSPITHEQYF.